The next 18 T cell receptor beta chains were all read from a single sample in a study of OX40 agonist ivuxolimab in advanced cancers. The protocol used for the library was the immunoSEQ multiplex PCR assay. The clones in this table, taken by TCRdb from immuneACCESS, are in-frame only. Not every clone is retained; where verified, under half of the shortfall comes from an unresolved V gene, and the cause of the rest is unknown. The sample includes more than 50,000 clones, with 80% to 90% observed a single time. Together, the top ten hold roughly 0.95% of the sample. The sequencing used CD4+ or CD8+ T cells sorted from blood, collected in a trial of the OX40 agonist ivuxolimab. The receptors originated from an adult with an advanced solid tumor such as melanoma, head and neck, liver or kidney cancer.

The gene calls are TRBV6-6 and TRBJ1-5; no reliable D call. The length of the CDR3 is 16 residues. CDR1 MNHNY and CDR2 SVGAGI come from the germline V gene (reference sequence). V lost 2 bases and J lost 2, with 13 bases in between. The CDR3 loop is CASSYGQEVGNQPQHF. CDR3 bases: TGTGCCAGCAGTTACGGTCAGGAGGTCGGCAATCAGCCCCAGCATTTT.

The chain has TRBV12-5 and TRBJ1-2; TRBD1 agrees at 7 bases. Germline loops: CDR1 LGHNT, CDR2 FRNRAP. The V gene end was trimmed by 5 bases and the J gene end by 8 bases; junction bases not matched to a gene: 5. The CDR3 length is 12 residues. The CDR3, as DNA: TGTGCTAGTGGTCCACCAGGGGGGGGCTACACCTTC. This encodes CASGPPGGGYTF.

The DNA for the CDR3 is TGTGCCAGCAGCTTAAGTACCCGATTTTTGGTAGCGGGGAACTCCTACAATGAGCAGTTCTTC. Translation gives CASSLSTRFLVAGNSYNEQFF. The V gene is TRBV13, the J gene TRBJ2-1; 8 bases align to TRBD2. This CDR3 has 21 residues. The junction had 18 bases not matched to a gene; V was cut back by 2 bases and J by 0 bases. CDR1 and CDR2 (germline): PRHDT, FYEKMQ (reference sequence).

J is TRBJ2-3 and V is TRBV19, with TRBD2 matching 11 bases. The junction had 3 bases not matched to a gene; V was cut back by 2 bases and J by 2 bases. This CDR3 has 16 amino acids. Germline CDR1 and CDR2: LNHDA and SQIVND (reference sequence). DNA of the CDR3: TGTGCCAGTAGTATAATAGCGGGAGGGTCCACAGATACGCAGTATTTT. Its protein is CASSIIAGGSTDTQYF.

This sequence joins TRBV7-8 and TRBJ2-7; D ambiguous. Looked up from germline, CDR1 is SGHVS and CDR2 is FQNEAQ. Trimming took off 5 bases at V and 2 bases at J, with 4 bases between the two ends. The CDR3 spans 11 residues. The CDR3 sequence: CASSDAYEQYF. The DNA for the CDR3 is TGTGCCAGCAGCGACGCCTACGAGCAGTACTTC.

This clone appeared once. The chain employs TRBV7-2 and TRBJ1-3, with 7 nucleotides matching TRBD1. The germline V gene encodes CDR1 SGHTA and CDR2 FQGNSA. The CDR3 contains 15 residues. J lost 0 bases, V lost 3 bases, and 2 bases had no gene match. CDR3: CASSFPGGSGNTIYF. CDR3 bases: TGTGCCAGCAGCTTTCCAGGGGGCTCTGGAAACACCATATATTTT.

For this clone: Different DNA sequences within this sample yield the same CDR3. Here the CDR3 DNA reads TGCAGCGTTGAAGATCGGGGGCAGGGCCCCACCTACGAGCAGTACTTC. Its protein is CSVEDRGQGPTYEQYF. This chain connects TRBV29-1 to TRBJ2-7; the D gene could be TRBD1 or TRBD2 (6 bases each). Germline V gene sequence: CDR1 SQVTM, CDR2 ANQGSEA. The germline V and J ends were trimmed by 0 bases and 2 bases, with 17 bases remaining between them. The CDR3 length is 16 residues.

J is TRBJ2-6 and V is TRBV19; D might be TRBD2 (5 bases). There are 15 residues in the CDR3. Germline lookup yields CDR1 LNHDA and CDR2 SQIVND (reference sequence). V lost 5 bases, J lost 0 bases, and 8 bases lay in between. The chain's CDR3 is CASSPGLSGANVLTF. The CDR3 DNA reads as TGTGCCAGTAGTCCAGGACTCTCTGGGGCCAACGTCCTGACTTTC.

The chain links TRBV5-3 to TRBJ1-6, with D perhaps matching TRBD1 (5 bases). TRBV5-3 is assigned to the ORF class and has an uncertain function. Trimming removed 8 bases from V and 9 bases from J, with 24 bases in between. CDR3 size: 16 residues. CDR3 sequence reads: CASLGRVRARGSPLHF. The CDR3 DNA is TGTGCCAGCCTCGGTAGGGTCAGGGCTCGAGGTTCACCCCTCCACTTT.

The chain couples TRBV27 to TRBJ1-2, with no clear D. Germline values: CDR1 MNHEY, CDR2 SMNVEV (reference sequence). The CDR3 has 14 residues. With 4 bases removed from V and 4 bases from J, the gap between germline ends came to 13 bases. CDR3 amino acids: CASSSLEPAYGYTF. CDR3 DNA sequence: TGTGCCAGCAGTTCACTGGAACCCGCCTATGGCTACACCTTC.

The chain joins TRBV19 to TRBJ1-3, with 11 bases aligning to TRBD1. The CDR3 length is 14 residues. Germline loops: CDR1 LNHDA, CDR2 SQIVND (reference sequence). With V trimmed by 10 bases and J by 3 bases, 5 bases remained unmatched. CDR3: CATRTGGVGNTIYF. The CDR3 region has the DNA TGTGCCACACGGACAGGGGGCGTTGGAAACACCATATATTTT.

This clone was observed a handful of times. The chain combines TRBV19 with TRBJ1-5; D is unresolved. The CDR3 spans 15 residues. Deletions cut 6 bases from V and 4 bases from J, with 16 bases between. Germline CDR1 reads LNHDA; CDR2 reads SQIVND (reference sequence). The CDR3 nucleotides read TGTGCCAGTAGGGTTCCGGGCAGCCTTAATCAGCCCCAGCATTTT. Translation gives CASRVPGSLNQPQHF.

This chain joins TRBV10-2 and TRBJ2-1; TRBD2 matches at 10 bases. V shed 4 bases and J 6 bases; nucleotides not matched to a gene: 6. CDR1 WSHSY and CDR2 SAAADI come from the germline V gene. This CDR3 has 15 amino acids. The DNA of the CDR3 is TGCGCCAGCAGTGGAAGCGGGGGGGCCTTCAATGAGCAGTTCTTC. It encodes CASSGSGGAFNEQFF.

V is TRBV6-5 and J is TRBJ2-2; D could derive from TRBD1 or TRBD2 (5 bases each). The CDR3 has 16 amino acids. Trimming took off 4 bases at V and 5 bases at J, with 17 bases between the two ends. Germline V gene data show CDR1 as MNHEY and CDR2 as SVGAGI. The CDR3 sequence is CASSSGLLSLTGELFF. The CDR3 coding sequence is TGTGCCAGCAGTTCGGGGCTTCTTTCGTTGACCGGGGAGCTGTTTTTT.

This chain joins TRBV28 and TRBJ1-3, with 10 nucleotides matching TRBD1. Germline-derived CDR1 and CDR2 are MDHEN and SYDVKM. This CDR3 region has 18 residues. The trim removed 5 bases at V and 0 bases at J, leaving 10 bases unmatched. CDR3 loop: CASSLQTGGTGSGNTIYF. The CDR3 nucleotides are TGTGCCAGCAGTCTTCAGACAGGGGGCACAGGCTCTGGAAACACCATATATTTT.

The chain couples TRBV4-1 to TRBJ2-1, with D uncertain. CDR1 and CDR2 from the germline V gene are MGHRA and YSYEKL. The CDR3 covers 13 residues. Between the trimmed V and J ends, which lost 0 bases and 4 bases, there was a span of 4 bases. Here the CDR3 reads CASSQDWYNEQFF. The CDR3 nucleotides read TGCGCCAGCAGCCAAGATTGGTACAATGAGCAGTTCTTC.

The chain uses TRBV4-2 and TRBJ1-2, with D unresolved. V was trimmed by 1 base and J by 0 bases, leaving 12 bases between them. The CDR3 length is 16 residues. The germline gives CDR1 LGHNA, CDR2 YNFKEQ. CDR3 residues: CASSQAGLHPNYGYTF. CDR3 nucleotides: TGTGCCAGCAGCCAAGCCGGACTGCACCCTAACTATGGCTACACCTTC.

J is TRBJ2-5 and V is TRBV2; 7 nucleotides match TRBD2. Unmatched junction bases numbered 10, after V lost 8 bases and J lost 4 bases. Germline CDR1 is SNHLY and CDR2 is FYNNEI. This CDR3 is built from 14 residues. CDR3 nucleotides: TGTGCCAGCGGGTGGAGGGCGGGAGTAGAGACCCAGTACTTC. Translation: CASGWRAGVETQYF.